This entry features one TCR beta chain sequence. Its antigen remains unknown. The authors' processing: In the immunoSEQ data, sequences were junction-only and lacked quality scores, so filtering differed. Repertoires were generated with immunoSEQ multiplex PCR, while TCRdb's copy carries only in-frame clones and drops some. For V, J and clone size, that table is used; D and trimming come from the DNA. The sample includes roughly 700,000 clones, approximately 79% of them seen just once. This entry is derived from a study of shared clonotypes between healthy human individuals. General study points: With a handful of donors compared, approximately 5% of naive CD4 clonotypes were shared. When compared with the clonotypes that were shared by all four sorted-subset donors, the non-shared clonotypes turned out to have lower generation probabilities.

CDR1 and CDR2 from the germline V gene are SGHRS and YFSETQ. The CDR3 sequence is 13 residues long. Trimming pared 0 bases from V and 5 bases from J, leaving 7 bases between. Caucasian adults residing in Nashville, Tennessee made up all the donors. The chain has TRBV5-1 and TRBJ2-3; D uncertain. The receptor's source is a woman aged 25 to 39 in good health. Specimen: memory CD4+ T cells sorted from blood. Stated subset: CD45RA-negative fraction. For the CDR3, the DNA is TGCGCCAGCAGCTTGGACCAGGAAGATACGCAGTATTTT. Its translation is CASSLDQEDTQYF. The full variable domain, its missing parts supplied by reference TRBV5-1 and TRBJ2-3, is KAGVTQTPRYLIKTRGQQVTLSCSPISGHRSVSWYQQTPGQGLQFLFEYFSETQRNKGNFPGRFSGRQFSNSRSEMNVSTLELGDSALYLCASSLDQEDTQYFGPGTRLTVL.